The subject of this entry is one TCR beta chain. What it recognizes is unknown. V was cut by 2 bases and J by 1 base, with 14 bases left in between. Germline-derived CDR1 and CDR2 are SGHAT and FQDESV (reference sequence). The CDR3 runs 16 residues. The sample comes from a study of yellow fever vaccine responses in identical twins. Study outcomes and limitations: Twins showed a vaccine T cell response that reportedly seemed partly convergent, partly personalized.

Using its own MiXCR run on the RT-PCR reads, TCRdb lists one record per CDR3 protein. The sample has a few thousand distinct CDR3 sequences; about three quarters are singletons. This chain connects TRBV11-1 to TRBJ1-1; D remains unclear. This TCR was recovered from a woman aged 18-29 years who received the yellow fever vaccine. The sample here was T cells from blood (PBMCs), unsorted or a sorted subset (not recorded which), taken before or after yellow fever vaccination (not recorded which). The CDR3 loop reads CASSLFTGPSNTEAFF. The CDR3 coding sequence is TGTGCCAGCAGCTTATTTACCGGACCTTCGAACACTGAAGCTTTCTTT.